These 29 T cell receptor beta chains were all obtained from the same sample, sequenced in a study of CD8+CD57+ T cells in acquired aplastic anemia. Previously, flow cytometry had revealed CD8+CD57+ cell expansion in the patients chosen for sequencing. Profiles of TCR beta VDJ and CDR3 were generated from a genomic DNA template. TCRdb analysed the reads with MiXCR anew, one entry per CDR3 protein. The table has about 160,000 distinct CDR3 sequences, roughly two thirds seen once. Sequencing used sorted CD4+, CD8+, or CD8+CD57+ T cells (not recorded which) from PBMCs. Receptors were obtained from a human donor with aplastic anemia.

The chain couples TRBV5-1 to TRBJ2-1, with 8 bases fitting TRBD1. Germline loops: CDR1 SGHRS, CDR2 YFSETQ. Trimming removed 2 bases from V and 3 bases from J; junction bases left unmatched: 1. The CDR3 is made up of 14 amino acids. The CDR3 nucleotides read TGCGCCAGCAGCTTCGGGACAGGCTACAATGAGCAGTTCTTC. Residues: CASSFGTGYNEQFF.

The chain is built from TRBV19 and TRBJ1-2; TRBD1 matches at 8 bases. Germline CDR1 and CDR2: LNHDA and SQIVND (reference sequence). The CDR3 is 12 residues long. The V segment lost 10 bases and the J segment 8 bases; nucleotides outside the gene matches: 9. Written as DNA, the CDR3 is TGTGCCACACACAGGGGGGACAGAGGCTACACCTTC. It specifies CATHRGDRGYTF.

This clonotype was recorded only once. The J gene is TRBJ2-1, the V gene TRBV10-3, with TRBD2 matching over 8 bases. Germline CDR1 reads ENHRY; CDR2 reads SYGVKD. This CDR3 contains 14 residues. The J segment lost 8 bases and the V segment lost 4 bases, leaving 7 bases of the junction unmatched. CDR3 loop: CAISAGGPIYEQFF. The CDR3 region has the DNA TGTGCCATCAGTGCGGGAGGGCCTATTTATGAGCAGTTCTTC.

V usage is TRBV19 and J usage is TRBJ1-4; 9 bases line up with TRBD1. Trimming at V came to 4 bases and at J to 6 bases, leaving 6 bases not matched to a gene. There are 15 residues in the CDR3. Germline loops: CDR1 LNHDA, CDR2 SQIVND (reference sequence). The CDR3 DNA follows: TGTGCCAGTAGTACCACAGGGGGCTTCTATGAAAAACTGTTTTTT. Encoded protein: CASSTTGGFYEKLFF.

V usage is TRBV25-1 and J usage is TRBJ2-5, with 10 bases fitting TRBD2. This CDR3 region has 17 residues. Germline CDR1 and CDR2: MGHDK and SYGVNS. Germline trimming cut 2 bases from V and 5 bases from J; bases unmatched to any gene: 11. CDR3 coding DNA: TGTGCCAGCAGTGAAGGGGGGGGAGGACTAGCGGTGGAGACCCAGTACTTC. Translating it yields CASSEGGGGLAVETQYF.

The chain recombines TRBV19 with TRBJ1-2, with no clear D. The length of the CDR3 is 14 residues. Trimming cost V 3 bases and J 2 bases, with 10 bases left between them. The germline gives CDR1 LNHDA, CDR2 SQIVND (reference sequence). The DNA of the CDR3 is TGTGCCAGTAGTATTGGTCCGTACAACTATGGCTACACCTTC. Protein: CASSIGPYNYGYTF.

The CDR3 loop reads CASGGTSNTEAFF. CDR3 DNA: TGTGCCAGTGGAGGAACCAGTAACACTGAAGCTTTCTTT. The chain uses TRBV19 and TRBJ1-1, with D unclear. CDR1 and CDR2 from the germline V gene are LNHDA and SQIVND (reference sequence). V dropped 8 bases and J dropped 2 bases, with 12 bases sitting between them. This CDR3 has 13 amino acids.

The table lists this clonotype with a few counts. J is TRBJ1-5 and V is TRBV6-4; D not certain. CDR3 size: 13 residues. V shed 8 bases and J shed 6 bases, with 14 bases lying between them. Germline lookup yields CDR1 MRHNA and CDR2 SNTAGT. CDR3 nucleotide sequence: TGTGCCAGCTCGCAGGACCCTCGTCAGCCCCAGCATTTT. Protein: CASSQDPRQPQHF.

The chain employs TRBV2 and TRBJ2-5; TRBD2 is a possible D gene (7 bases). This CDR3 spans 15 amino acids. CDR1 is SNHLY, CDR2 FYNNEI, per germline. V lost 4 bases and J 3 bases, leaving 15 bases between the germline ends. The CDR3 DNA reads as TGTGCCAGCAGTGGGACTAGAGGGGGGGAAGAGACCCAGTACTTC. It is translated as CASSGTRGGEETQYF.

J is TRBJ1-1 and V is TRBV20-1; possible D gene TRBD1, 6 bases. CDR1 is DFQATT and CDR2 is SNEGSKA in the germline V gene (reference sequence). V shed 6 bases and J shed 2 bases, with 16 bases lying between them. CDR3 length equals 14 residues. CDR3 amino acids: CSATREGGNTEAFF. CDR3 DNA sequence: TGCAGTGCCACCCGTGAAGGGGGTAACACTGAAGCTTTCTTT.

This clonotype was recorded once. This sequence joins TRBV6-4 and TRBJ2-5, with 10 bases aligning to TRBD1. CDR3 length: 15 amino acids. Germline V gene lookup returns CDR1 MRHNA and CDR2 SNTAGT. V shed 2 bases, J shed 4 bases, and the junction held 4 bases outside the gene matches. The CDR3 loop reads CASSDETGGGETQYF. In nucleotides, the CDR3 is TGTGCCAGCAGTGACGAGACAGGGGGCGGAGAGACCCAGTACTTC.

The sample holds many counts of this clonotype. This chain connects TRBV7-6 to TRBJ2-3, with no clear D. V shed 5 bases and J shed 5 bases, with 17 bases lying between them. The CDR3 contains 15 residues. The germline CDR1 and CDR2 sequences are SGHVS and FNYEAQ. The CDR3 here is CASSPTPGMIDTQYF. The CDR3, as DNA: TGTGCCAGCAGCCCCACGCCTGGGATGATAGATACGCAGTATTTT.

The V call is TRBV20-1, the J call TRBJ2-7, with D possibly being TRBD1 (5 bases). The germline V and J ends were trimmed by 2 bases and 1 base, with 9 bases remaining between them. From germline, CDR1 is DFQATT and CDR2 SNEGSKA (reference sequence). The CDR3 is 13 residues long. The DNA for the CDR3 is TGCAGTGCTAGACCCGACAGTTCCTACGAGCAGTACTTC. Residues: CSARPDSSYEQYF.

This chain connects TRBV9 to TRBJ1-1, with a possible D match to TRBD1 (6 bases). The V end was cut by 5 bases, the J end by 1 base, with 12 bases between. Germline-derived CDR1 and CDR2 are SGDLS and YYNGEE. The CDR3 totals 14 residues. The CDR3 reads CASSSGGRNTEAFF. CDR3 in DNA: TGTGCCAGCAGTTCGGGGGGCCGGAACACTGAAGCTTTCTTT.

The chain is built from TRBV20-1 and TRBJ2-7; 9 nucleotides agree with TRBD2. This CDR3 is built from 14 residues. J gave up 7 bases and V 3 bases, and 10 bases lay outside the gene matches. Germline-derived CDR1 and CDR2 are DFQATT and SNEGSKA (reference sequence). CDR3 sequence: CSARTSGFPGEQYF. In nucleotides, the CDR3 is TGCAGTGCTAGGACTAGCGGTTTTCCTGGGGAGCAGTACTTC.

This clonotype was detected ten times or more. V and J are TRBV7-9 and TRBJ2-1; either TRBD1 or TRBD2 may supply D (5 bases each). The CDR3 runs 12 residues. The V end lost 6 bases, the J end lost 9 bases, and 12 bases lay between the germline ends. Germline loops: CDR1 SEHNR, CDR2 FQNEAQ (reference sequence). The CDR3 DNA reads as TGTGCCAGCAGGGGGGTATCCGGTGAGCAGTTCTTC. Amino acids: CASRGVSGEQFF.

The rearrangement uses TRBV4-3 and TRBJ2-7; D remains ambiguous. The V end was cut by 7 bases, the J end by 7 bases, with 26 bases between. The CDR3 contains 16 residues. Germline values: CDR1 LGHNA, CDR2 YSLEER. As DNA, the CDR3 is TGCGCCAGCACCGCACTGGGGAATAGTCCTCAGGAGGAGCAGTACTTC. It is translated as CASTALGNSPQEEQYF.

This rearrangement joins TRBV19 to TRBJ2-6; D assignment may be TRBD1 or TRBD2 (6 bases each). The CDR3 covers 17 residues. Germline V CDR1 and CDR2: LNHDA, SQIVND (reference sequence). V was cut by 9 bases and J by 0 bases, with 18 bases left in between. CDR3 coding DNA: TGTGCCAGCAGCCCCCTCGGGGGCTCCTCTGGGGCCAACGTCCTGACTTTC. As protein: CASSPLGGSSGANVLTF.

The chain is built from TRBV5-1 and TRBJ1-1; no definite D call. This CDR3 has 14 amino acids. Germline loops: CDR1 SGHRS, CDR2 YFSETQ. Trimming took 0 bases from V and 1 from J, leaving 7 bases between them. CDR3: CASSLVRSNTEAFF. The DNA of the CDR3 is TGCGCCAGCAGCTTGGTCAGATCGAACACTGAAGCTTTCTTT. Full variable domain (remainder filled in from reference TRBV5-1 and TRBJ1-1): KAGVTQTPRYLIKTRGQQVTLSCSPISGHRSVSWYQQTPGQGLQFLFEYFSETQRNKGNFPGRFSGRQFSNSRSEMNVSTLELGDSALYLCASSLVRSNTEAFFGQGTRLTVV.

V gene TRBV4-3 combines with J gene TRBJ2-3; D may correspond to TRBD1 or TRBD2 (6 bases each). CDR3 length equals 17 residues. Trimming removed 0 bases at V and 3 bases at J, with 16 bases between. Germline assignment: CDR1 LGHNA and CDR2 YSLEER. The CDR3 bases are TGCGCCAGCAGCCAAGACTTGGGGGGCCGGAGGACAGATACGCAGTATTTT. It encodes CASSQDLGGRRTDTQYF.

J is TRBJ2-1 and V is TRBV24-1; 12 nucleotides align to TRBD2. This CDR3 comprises 16 residues. V was pared by 4 bases and J by 5 bases, with 5 bases of the junction left unmatched. Germline lookup yields CDR1 KGHDR and CDR2 SFDVKD. The CDR3 nucleotides read TGTGCCACCAGTGACCGACTAGCGGGGGAGGACAATGAGCAGTTCTTC. Encoded protein: CATSDRLAGEDNEQFF.

The chain joins TRBV6-1 to TRBJ2-1, with D hard to call. Germline V lookup: CDR1 MNHNS, CDR2 SASEGT. The CDR3 length is 14 residues. The ends were cut back, 0 bases at V and 5 bases at J, with 8 bases in the middle. The CDR3 DNA is TGTGCCAGCAGTGAAGCGACGGATAACAATGAGCAGTTCTTC. Translated: CASSEATDNNEQFF.

The CDR3 spells CASSLVDRENSPLHF. CDR3 nucleotides: TGTGCCAGCAGCTTGGTCGACAGGGAAAATTCACCCCTCCACTTT. The chain is built from TRBV5-4 and TRBJ1-6, with 7 bases that match TRBD1. The germline V gene encodes CDR1 SGHNT and CDR2 YYREEE (reference sequence). Unmatched junction bases numbered 4, after V lost 0 bases and J lost 7 bases. The length of the CDR3 is 15 residues.

The table lists this clonotype with a few counts. The rearrangement uses TRBV11-1 and TRBJ2-7, with a weak D call TRBD1 (6 bases). The length of the CDR3 is 14 residues. V lost 2 bases to trimming and J lost 6 bases, with 14 bases between them. From germline, CDR1 is SGHAT and CDR2 FQDESV (reference sequence). CDR3 in amino acids: CASSLWDTGGEQYF. DNA of the CDR3: TGTGCCAGCAGCTTATGGGACACAGGAGGCGAGCAGTACTTC.

The V gene is TRBV9, the J gene TRBJ2-3, with TRBD2 matching 13 bases. In germline, CDR1 is SGDLS, CDR2 YYNGEE. V shed 3 bases and J 5 bases; nucleotides not matched to a gene: 12. The CDR3 is 18 residues long. CDR3 sequence (DNA): TGTGCCAGCAGCGCGTATACCACTAGCGGGGGGGTGAGAGATACGCAGTATTTT. Encoded protein: CASSAYTTSGGVRDTQYF.

The rearrangement uses TRBV2 and TRBJ1-2; D remains unclear. The germline CDR1 and CDR2 sequences are SNHLY and FYNNEI. V lost 4 bases and J 0 bases, leaving 9 bases between the germline ends. The CDR3 runs 14 residues. The CDR3 is CASSASESNYGYTF. CDR3 coding DNA: TGTGCCAGCAGTGCATCAGAGTCTAACTATGGCTACACCTTC.

This clonotype was seen ten or more times. This chain uses TRBV10-2 with TRBJ2-1; possible D gene TRBD2, 7 bases. V was clipped by 4 bases and J by 8 bases, with 15 bases between them. This CDR3 region has 14 residues. Germline CDR1 is WSHSY and CDR2 is SAAADI. The DNA for the CDR3 is TGCGCCAGCAGTGTCCCGGGGGGCCTCTATGAGCAGTTCTTC. Translating it yields CASSVPGGLYEQFF.

The J gene is TRBJ1-6, the V gene TRBV10-3, with 8 bases lining up with TRBD1. After removal of 5 bases from V and 12 bases from J, the junction contained 9 bases not matched to a gene. The germline V gene encodes CDR1 ENHRY and CDR2 SYGVKD. The CDR3 is 14 residues long. The chain's CDR3 is CAISPDRALLPLHF. CDR3 nucleotides: TGTGCCATCAGTCCGGACAGGGCGTTGTTACCCCTCCACTTT.

V usage is TRBV7-8 and J usage is TRBJ2-1; possibly TRBD2 for D (6 bases). The CDR3 consists of 14 residues. Germline V gives CDR1 SGHVS, CDR2 FQNEAQ. V was clipped by 5 bases and J by 4 bases, with 12 bases between them. CDR3 residues: CASSDRDLYNEQFF. The CDR3 DNA is TGTGCCAGCAGCGACCGGGACTTGTACAATGAGCAGTTCTTC.